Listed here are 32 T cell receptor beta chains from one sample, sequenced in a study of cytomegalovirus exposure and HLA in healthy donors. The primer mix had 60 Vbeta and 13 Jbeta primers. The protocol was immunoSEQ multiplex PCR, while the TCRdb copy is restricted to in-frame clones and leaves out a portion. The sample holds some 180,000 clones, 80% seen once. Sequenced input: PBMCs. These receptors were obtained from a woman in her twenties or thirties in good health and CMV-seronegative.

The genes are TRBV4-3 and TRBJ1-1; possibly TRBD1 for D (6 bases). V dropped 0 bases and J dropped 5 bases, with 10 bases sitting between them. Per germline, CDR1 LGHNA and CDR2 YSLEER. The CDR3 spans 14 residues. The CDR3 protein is CASSQEGAGTEAFF. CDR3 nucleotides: TGCGCCAGCAGCCAAGAGGGGGCTGGGACTGAAGCTTTCTTT.

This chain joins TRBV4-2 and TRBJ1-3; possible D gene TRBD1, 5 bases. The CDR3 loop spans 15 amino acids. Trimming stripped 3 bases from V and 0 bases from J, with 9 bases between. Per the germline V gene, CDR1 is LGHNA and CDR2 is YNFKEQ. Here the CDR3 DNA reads TGTGCCAGCAGCCAGGCGACAGTCTCTGGAAACACCATATATTTT. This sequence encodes CASSQATVSGNTIYF.

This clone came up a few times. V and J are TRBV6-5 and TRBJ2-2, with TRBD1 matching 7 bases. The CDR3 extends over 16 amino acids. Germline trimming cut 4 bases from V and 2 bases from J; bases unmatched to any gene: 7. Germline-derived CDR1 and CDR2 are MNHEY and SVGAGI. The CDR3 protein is CASSLTTGINTGELFF. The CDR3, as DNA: TGTGCCAGCAGTTTGACGACAGGGATAAACACCGGGGAGCTGTTTTTT.

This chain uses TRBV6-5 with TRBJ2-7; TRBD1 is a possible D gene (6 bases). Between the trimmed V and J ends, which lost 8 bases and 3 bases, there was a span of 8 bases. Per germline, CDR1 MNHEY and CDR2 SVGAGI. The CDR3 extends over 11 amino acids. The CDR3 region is CASRQVYEQYF. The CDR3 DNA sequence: TGTGCCAGCCGACAGGTCTACGAGCAGTACTTC.

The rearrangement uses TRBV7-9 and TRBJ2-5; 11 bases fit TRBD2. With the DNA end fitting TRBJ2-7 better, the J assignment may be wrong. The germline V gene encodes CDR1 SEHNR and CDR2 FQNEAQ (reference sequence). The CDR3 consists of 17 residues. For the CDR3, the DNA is TGTGCCAGCAGTGACCCTAGCGGGGGGCCCAGCTCCTACGAGCAGTACTTC. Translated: CASSDPSGGPSSYEQYF.

This chain's CDR3 is CASSLRENTEAFF. CDR3 nucleotide sequence: TGTGCCAGCAGTTTACGGGAGAACACTGAAGCTTTCTTT. J is TRBJ1-1 and V is TRBV27; D unresolved. From germline, CDR1 is MNHEY and CDR2 SMNVEV (reference sequence). The CDR3 contains 13 residues. V lost 2 bases, J lost 1 base, and 5 bases lay in between.

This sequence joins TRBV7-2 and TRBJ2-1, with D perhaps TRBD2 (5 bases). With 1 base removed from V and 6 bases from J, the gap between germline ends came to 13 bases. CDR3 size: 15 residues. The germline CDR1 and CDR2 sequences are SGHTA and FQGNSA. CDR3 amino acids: CASSLVVGESNEQFF. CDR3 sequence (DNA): TGTGCCAGCAGCTTAGTGGTGGGAGAGAGCAATGAGCAGTTCTTC.

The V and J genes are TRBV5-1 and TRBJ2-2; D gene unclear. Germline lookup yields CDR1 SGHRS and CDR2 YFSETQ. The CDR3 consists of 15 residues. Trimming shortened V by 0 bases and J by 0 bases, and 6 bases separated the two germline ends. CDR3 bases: TGCGCCAGCAGCTTGGGCCGGGCGAACACCGGGGAGCTGTTTTTT. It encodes CASSLGRANTGELFF.

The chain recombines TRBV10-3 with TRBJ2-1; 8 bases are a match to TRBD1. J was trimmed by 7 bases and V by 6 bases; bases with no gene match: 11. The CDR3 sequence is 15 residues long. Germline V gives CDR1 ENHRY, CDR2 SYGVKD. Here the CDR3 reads CAISPGQGVKNEQFF. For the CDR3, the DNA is TGTGCCATCAGCCCCGGACAGGGTGTCAAAAATGAGCAGTTCTTC.

Here the CDR3 DNA reads TGTGCCTGGGCCTTAGCGGGGGGGCGCACCGGGGAGCTGTTTTTT. Amino acid sequence: CAWALAGGRTGELFF. V usage is TRBV30 and J usage is TRBJ2-2; 11 bases are a match to TRBD2. CDR1 is GTSNPN, CDR2 SVGIG, per germline (reference sequence). Trimming took 5 bases from V and 4 from J; bases not matched to a gene: 6. This CDR3 is built from 15 residues. Supplemented by reference TRBV30 and TRBJ2-2, the full variable domain reads SQTIHQWPATLVQPVGSPLSLECTVEGTSNPNLYWYRQAAGRGLQLLFYSVGIGQISSEVPQNLSASRPQDRQFILSSKKLLLSDSGFYLCAWALAGGRTGELFFGEGSRLTVL.

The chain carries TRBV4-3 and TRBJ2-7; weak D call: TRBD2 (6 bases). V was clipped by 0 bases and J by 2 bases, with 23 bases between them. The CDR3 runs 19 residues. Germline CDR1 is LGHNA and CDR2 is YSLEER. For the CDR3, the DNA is TGCGCCAGCAGCCAAGACCTCCCCGCTGGGACTCTATTCCCCTACGAGCAGTACTTC. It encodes CASSQDLPAGTLFPYEQYF.

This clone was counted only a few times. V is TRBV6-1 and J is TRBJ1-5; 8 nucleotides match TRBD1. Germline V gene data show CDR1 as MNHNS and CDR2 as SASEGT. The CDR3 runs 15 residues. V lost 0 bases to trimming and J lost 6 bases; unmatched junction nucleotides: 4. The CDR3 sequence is CASSEATGDLQPQHF. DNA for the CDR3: TGTGCCAGCAGTGAAGCGACAGGGGATCTTCAGCCCCAGCATTTT.

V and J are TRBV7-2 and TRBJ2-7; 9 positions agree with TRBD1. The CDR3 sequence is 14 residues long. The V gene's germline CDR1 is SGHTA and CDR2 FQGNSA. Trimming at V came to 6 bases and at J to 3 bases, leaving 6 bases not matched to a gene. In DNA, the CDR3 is TGTGCCAGCAGTCAGACAGGGGGGGGCTACGAGCAGTACTTC. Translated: CASSQTGGGYEQYF.

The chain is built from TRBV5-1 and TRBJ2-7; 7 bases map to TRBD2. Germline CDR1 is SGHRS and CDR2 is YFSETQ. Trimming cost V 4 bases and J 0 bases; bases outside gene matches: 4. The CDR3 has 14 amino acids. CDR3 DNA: TGCGCCAGCAGCGGCGGGGGAAGCTCCTACGAGCAGTACTTC. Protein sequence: CASSGGGSSYEQYF.

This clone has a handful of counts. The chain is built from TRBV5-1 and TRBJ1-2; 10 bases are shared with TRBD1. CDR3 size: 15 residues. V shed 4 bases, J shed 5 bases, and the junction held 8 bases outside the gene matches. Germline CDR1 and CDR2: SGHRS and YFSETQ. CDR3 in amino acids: CASSKGQGLSYGYTF. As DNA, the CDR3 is TGCGCCAGCAGCAAGGGACAGGGGTTGTCATATGGCTACACCTTC.

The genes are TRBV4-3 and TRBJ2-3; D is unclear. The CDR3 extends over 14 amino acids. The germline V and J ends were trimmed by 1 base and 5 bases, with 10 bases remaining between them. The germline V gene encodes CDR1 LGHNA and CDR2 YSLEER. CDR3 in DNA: TGCGCCAGCAGCCAAGGCCCTGCGGTAGATACGCAGTATTTT. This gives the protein CASSQGPAVDTQYF.

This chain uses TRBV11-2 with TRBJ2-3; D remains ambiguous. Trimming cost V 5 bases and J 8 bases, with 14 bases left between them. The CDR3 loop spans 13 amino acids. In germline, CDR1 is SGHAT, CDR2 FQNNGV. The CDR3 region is CASSQPASGTQYF. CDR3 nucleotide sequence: TGTGCCAGCAGCCAACCCGCTAGTGGTACGCAGTATTTT.

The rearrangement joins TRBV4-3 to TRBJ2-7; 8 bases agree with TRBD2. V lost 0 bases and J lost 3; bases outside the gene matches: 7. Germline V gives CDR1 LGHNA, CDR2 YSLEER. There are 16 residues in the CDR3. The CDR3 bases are TGCGCCAGCAGCCAAGAGTCCGCCGGGGGGGACTACGAGCAGTACTTC. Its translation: CASSQESAGGDYEQYF.

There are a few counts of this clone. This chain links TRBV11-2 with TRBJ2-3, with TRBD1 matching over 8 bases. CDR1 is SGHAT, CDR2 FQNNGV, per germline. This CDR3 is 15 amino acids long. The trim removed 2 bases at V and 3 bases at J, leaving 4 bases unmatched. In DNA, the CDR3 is TGTGCCAGCAGCTTACAACAGGGGGGAACAGATACGCAGTATTTT. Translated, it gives CASSLQQGGTDTQYF.

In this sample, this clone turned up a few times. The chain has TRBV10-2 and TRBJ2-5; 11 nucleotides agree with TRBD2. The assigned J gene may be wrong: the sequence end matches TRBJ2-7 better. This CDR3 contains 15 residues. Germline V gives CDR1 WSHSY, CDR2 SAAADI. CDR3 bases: TGCGCCAGCAGAGTACTAGCGGGGGTAACCTACGAGCAGTACTTC. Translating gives CASRVLAGVTYEQYF.

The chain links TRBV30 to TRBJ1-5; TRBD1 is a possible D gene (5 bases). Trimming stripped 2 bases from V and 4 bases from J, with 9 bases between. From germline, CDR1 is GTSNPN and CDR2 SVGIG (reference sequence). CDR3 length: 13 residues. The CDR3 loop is CAWSLQGNQPQHF. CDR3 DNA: TGTGCCTGGAGTCTGCAGGGAAATCAGCCCCAGCATTTT.

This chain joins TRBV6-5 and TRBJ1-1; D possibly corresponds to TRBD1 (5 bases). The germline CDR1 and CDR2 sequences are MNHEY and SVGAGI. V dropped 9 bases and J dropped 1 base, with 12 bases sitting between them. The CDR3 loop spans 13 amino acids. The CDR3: CASFSTANTEAFF. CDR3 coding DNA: TGTGCCAGTTTCTCGACAGCGAACACTGAAGCTTTCTTT.

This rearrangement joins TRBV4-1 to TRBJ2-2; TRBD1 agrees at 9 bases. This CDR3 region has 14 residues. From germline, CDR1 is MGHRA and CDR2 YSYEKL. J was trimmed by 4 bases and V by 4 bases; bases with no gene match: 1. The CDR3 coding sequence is TGCGCCAGCAGCCCGGGACAGGGCACCGGGGAGCTGTTTTTT. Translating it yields CASSPGQGTGELFF.

The CDR3 bases are TGTGCCAGCAGCCGGACGGGACTAGCGTTCACCGGGGAGCTGTTTTTT. Protein: CASSRTGLAFTGELFF. This rearrangement joins TRBV9 to TRBJ2-2; TRBD2 matches 10 bases. The CDR3 runs 16 residues. Germline CDR1 SGDLS, CDR2 YYNGEE. V lost 4 bases to trimming and J lost 4 bases; unmatched junction nucleotides: 7. Full variable domain (outside the CDR3, taken from reference TRBV9 and TRBJ2-2): DSGVTQTPKHLITATGQRVTLRCSPRSGDLSVYWYQQSLDQGLQFLIQYYNGEERAKGNILERFSAQQFPDLHSELNLSSLELGDSALYFCASSRTGLAFTGELFFGEGSRLTVL.

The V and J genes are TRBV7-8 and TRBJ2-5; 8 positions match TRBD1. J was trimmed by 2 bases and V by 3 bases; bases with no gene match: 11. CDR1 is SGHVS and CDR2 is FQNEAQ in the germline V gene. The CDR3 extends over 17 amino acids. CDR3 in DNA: TGTGCCAGCAGCTTGACAGGGACAGGCCCCAAACAAGAGACCCAGTACTTC. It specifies CASSLTGTGPKQETQYF.

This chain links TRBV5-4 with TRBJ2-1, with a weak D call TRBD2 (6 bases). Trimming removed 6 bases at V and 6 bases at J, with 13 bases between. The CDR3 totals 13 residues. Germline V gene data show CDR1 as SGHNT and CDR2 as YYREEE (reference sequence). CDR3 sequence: CASTIGGVNEQFF. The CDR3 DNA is TGTGCCAGCACCATCGGGGGTGTCAATGAGCAGTTCTTC.

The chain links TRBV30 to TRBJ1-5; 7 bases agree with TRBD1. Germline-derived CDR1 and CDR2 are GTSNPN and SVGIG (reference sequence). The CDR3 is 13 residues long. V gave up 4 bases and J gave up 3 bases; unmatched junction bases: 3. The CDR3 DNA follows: TGTGCCTGGACGGGACAGCTCAATCAGCCCCAGCATTTT. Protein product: CAWTGQLNQPQHF.

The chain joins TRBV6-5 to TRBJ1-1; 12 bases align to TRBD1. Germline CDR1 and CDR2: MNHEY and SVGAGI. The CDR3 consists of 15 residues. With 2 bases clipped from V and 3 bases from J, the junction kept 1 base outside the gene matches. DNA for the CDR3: TGTGCCAGCAGTTACGGGACAGGGGGCTACACTGAAGCTTTCTTT. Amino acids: CASSYGTGGYTEAFF.

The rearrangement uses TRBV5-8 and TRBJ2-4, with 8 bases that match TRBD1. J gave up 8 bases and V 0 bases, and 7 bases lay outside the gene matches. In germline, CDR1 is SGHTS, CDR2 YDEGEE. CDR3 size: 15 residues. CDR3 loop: CASSLARTGSDIQYF. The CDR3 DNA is TGTGCCAGCAGCTTGGCCCGGACAGGGTCGGACATTCAGTACTTC.

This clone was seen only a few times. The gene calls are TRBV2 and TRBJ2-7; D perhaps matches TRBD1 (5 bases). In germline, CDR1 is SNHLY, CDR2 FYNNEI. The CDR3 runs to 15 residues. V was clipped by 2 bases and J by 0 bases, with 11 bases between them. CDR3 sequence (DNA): TGTGCCAGCAGTGAATATACGACAGCCTCCTACGAGCAGTACTTC. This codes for CASSEYTTASYEQYF.

The chain's CDR3 is CSVEAQVWSNQPQHF. CDR3 bases: TGCAGCGTTGAAGCTCAGGTCTGGAGCAATCAGCCCCAGCATTTT. The chain is built from TRBV29-1 and TRBJ1-5; no definite D call. The CDR3 extends over 15 amino acids. V gave up 1 base and J gave up 1 base, with 11 bases separating them. Germline V gene data show CDR1 as SQVTM and CDR2 as ANQGSEA.

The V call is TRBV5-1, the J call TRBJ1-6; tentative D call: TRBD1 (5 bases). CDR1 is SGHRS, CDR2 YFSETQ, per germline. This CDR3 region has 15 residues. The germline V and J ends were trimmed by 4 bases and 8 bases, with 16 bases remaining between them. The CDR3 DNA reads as TGCGCCAGCAGCGCGCGAACTACAGGTGATTCACCCCTCCACTTT. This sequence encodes CASSARTTGDSPLHF.